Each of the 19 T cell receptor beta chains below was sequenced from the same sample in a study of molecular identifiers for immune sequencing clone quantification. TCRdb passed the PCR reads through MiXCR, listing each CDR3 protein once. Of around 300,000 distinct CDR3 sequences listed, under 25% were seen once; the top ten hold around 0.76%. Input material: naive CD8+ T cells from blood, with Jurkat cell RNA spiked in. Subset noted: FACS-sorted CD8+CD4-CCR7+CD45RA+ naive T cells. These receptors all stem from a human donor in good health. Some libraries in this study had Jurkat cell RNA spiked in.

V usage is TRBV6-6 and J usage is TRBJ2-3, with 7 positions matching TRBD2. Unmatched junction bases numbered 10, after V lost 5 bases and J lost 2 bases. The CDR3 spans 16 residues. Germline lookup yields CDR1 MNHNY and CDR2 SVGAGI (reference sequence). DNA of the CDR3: TGTGCCAGCAGTACAATTACCCGGGACTACACAGATACGCAGTATTTT. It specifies CASSTITRDYTDTQYF.

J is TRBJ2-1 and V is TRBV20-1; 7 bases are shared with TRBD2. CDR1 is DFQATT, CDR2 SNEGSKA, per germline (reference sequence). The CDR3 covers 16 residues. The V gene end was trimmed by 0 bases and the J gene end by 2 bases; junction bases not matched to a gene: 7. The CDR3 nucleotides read TGCAGTGCTAGAGATGTAGCGGGTTTCACCTACAATGAGCAGTTCTTC. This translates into CSARDVAGFTYNEQFF.

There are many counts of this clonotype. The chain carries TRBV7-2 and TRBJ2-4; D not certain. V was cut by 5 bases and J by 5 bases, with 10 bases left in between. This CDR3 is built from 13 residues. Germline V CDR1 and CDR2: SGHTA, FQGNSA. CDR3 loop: CASSPIVENIQYF. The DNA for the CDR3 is TGTGCCAGCAGCCCTATAGTTGAAAACATTCAGTACTTC.

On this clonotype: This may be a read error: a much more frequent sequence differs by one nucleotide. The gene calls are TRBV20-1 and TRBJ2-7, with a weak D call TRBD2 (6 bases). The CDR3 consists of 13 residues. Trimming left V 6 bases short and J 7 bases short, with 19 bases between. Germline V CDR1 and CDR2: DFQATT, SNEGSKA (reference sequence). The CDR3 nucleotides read TGCAGTGCCCCTCGGCCTATGGCGGGAGAGCAGTACTTC. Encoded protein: CSAPRPMAGEQYF.

The CDR3 region is CASSSRDREGFEQFF. The CDR3 DNA is TGTGCCAGCAGTTCACGGGACAGGGAGGGATTTGAGCAGTTCTTC. The chain uses TRBV12-3 or TRBV12-4 and TRBJ2-1, with 9 bases fitting TRBD1. V dropped 4 bases and J dropped 9; count of bases not matched to a gene: 10. The CDR3 spans 15 residues.

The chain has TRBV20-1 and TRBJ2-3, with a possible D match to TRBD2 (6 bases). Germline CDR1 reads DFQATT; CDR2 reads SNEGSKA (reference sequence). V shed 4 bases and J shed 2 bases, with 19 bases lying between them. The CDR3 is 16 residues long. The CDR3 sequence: CSAKLFTGAVTDTQYF. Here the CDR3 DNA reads TGCAGTGCTAAACTGTTTACGGGAGCGGTCACAGATACGCAGTATTTT.

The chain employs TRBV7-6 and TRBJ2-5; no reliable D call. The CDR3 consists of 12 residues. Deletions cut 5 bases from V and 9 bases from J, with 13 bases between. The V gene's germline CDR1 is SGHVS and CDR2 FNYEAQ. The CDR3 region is CASSTATEPQYF. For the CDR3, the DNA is TGTGCCAGCAGCACCGCGACGGAGCCCCAGTACTTC. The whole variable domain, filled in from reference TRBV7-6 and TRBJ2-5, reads GAGVSQSPRYKVTKRGQDVALRCDPISGHVSLYWYRQALGQGPEFLTYFNYEAQQDKSGLPNDRFSAERPEGSISTLTIQRTEQRDSAMYRCASSTATEPQYFGPGTRLLVL.

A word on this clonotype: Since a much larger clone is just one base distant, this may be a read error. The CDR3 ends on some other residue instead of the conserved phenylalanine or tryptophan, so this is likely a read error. The chain's CDR3 is CASSQDQGSNTEAFY. CDR3 nucleotides: TGCGCCAGCAGCCAAGATCAGGGGTCGAACACTGAAGCTTTCTAT. The rearrangement links TRBV4-3 to TRBJ1-1, with a tentative D call TRBD1 (6 bases). Looked up from germline, CDR1 is LGHNA and CDR2 is YSLEER. This CDR3 is 15 amino acids long. Trimming took off 0 bases at V and 1 base at J, with 9 bases between the two ends.

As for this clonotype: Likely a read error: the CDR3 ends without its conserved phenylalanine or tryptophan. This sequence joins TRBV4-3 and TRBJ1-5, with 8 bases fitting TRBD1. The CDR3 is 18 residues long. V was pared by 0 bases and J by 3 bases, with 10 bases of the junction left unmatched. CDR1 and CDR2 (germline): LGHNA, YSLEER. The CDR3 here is CASSQDTLGTGANQPQHL. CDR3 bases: TGCGCCAGCAGCCAAGATACTCTCGGGACAGGAGCCAATCAGCCCCAGCATCTT.

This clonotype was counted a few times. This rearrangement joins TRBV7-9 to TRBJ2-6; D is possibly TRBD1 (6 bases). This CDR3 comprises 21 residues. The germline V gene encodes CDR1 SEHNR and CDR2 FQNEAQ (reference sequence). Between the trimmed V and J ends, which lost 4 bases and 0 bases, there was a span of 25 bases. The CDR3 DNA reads TGTGCCAGCAGCTCGCGACTACAGGGATTCCAGTCTTCCTCTGGGGCCAACGTCCTGACTTTC. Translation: CASSSRLQGFQSSSGANVLTF.

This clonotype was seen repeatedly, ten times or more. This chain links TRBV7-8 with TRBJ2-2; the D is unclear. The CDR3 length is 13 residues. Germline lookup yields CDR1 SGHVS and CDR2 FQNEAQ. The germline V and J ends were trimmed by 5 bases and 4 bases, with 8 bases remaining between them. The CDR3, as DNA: TGTGCCAGCAGCCTCCCAGTCACCGGGGAGCTGTTTTTT. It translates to CASSLPVTGELFF.

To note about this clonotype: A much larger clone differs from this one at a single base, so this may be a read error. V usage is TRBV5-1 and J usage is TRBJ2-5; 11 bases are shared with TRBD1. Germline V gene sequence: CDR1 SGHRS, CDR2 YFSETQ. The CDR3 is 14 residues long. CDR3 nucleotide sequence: TGCGTCAGCAGCACAGGACAGGGGGCTGAGACCCAGTACTTC. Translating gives CVSSTGQGAETQYF.

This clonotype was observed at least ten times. CDR3 nucleotide sequence: TGTGCCAGCAGCGTGGGACAGATGGTAGGGTACAATGAGCAGTTCTTC. Protein: CASSVGQMVGYNEQFF. The chain is built from TRBV5-6 and TRBJ2-1, with 7 nucleotides matching TRBD1. The CDR3 is made up of 16 amino acids. CDR1 is SGHDT and CDR2 is YYEEEE in the germline V gene. V dropped 4 bases and J dropped 4; count of bases not matched to a gene: 11. The full variable domain, rest sourced from reference TRBV5-6 and TRBJ2-1, is DAGVTQSPTHLIKTRGQQVTLRCSPKSGHDTVSWYQQALGQGPQFIFQYYEEEERQRGNFPDRFSGHQFPNYSSELNVNALLLGDSALYLCASSVGQMVGYNEQFFGPGTRLTVL.

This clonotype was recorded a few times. The CDR3 spells CASSFGPENGSPLHF. The CDR3 DNA reads as TGTGCCAGCAGTTTCGGGCCAGAAAATGGTTCACCCCTCCACTTT. This chain connects TRBV12-3 or TRBV12-4 to TRBJ1-6; D uncertain. V lost 3 bases and J lost 9, with 15 bases in between. This CDR3 is built from 15 residues.

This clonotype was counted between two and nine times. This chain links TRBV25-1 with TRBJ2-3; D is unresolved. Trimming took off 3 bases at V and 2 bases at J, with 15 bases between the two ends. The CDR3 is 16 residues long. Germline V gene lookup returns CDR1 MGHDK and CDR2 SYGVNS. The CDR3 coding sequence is TGTGCCAGCAGTGAGGCAGAAAGTCTTTTCACAGATACGCAGTATTTT. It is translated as CASSEAESLFTDTQYF.

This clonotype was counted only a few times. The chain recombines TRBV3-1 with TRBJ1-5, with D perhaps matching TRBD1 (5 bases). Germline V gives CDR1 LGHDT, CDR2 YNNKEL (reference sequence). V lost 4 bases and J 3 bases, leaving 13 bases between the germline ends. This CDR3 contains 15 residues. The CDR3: CASSLGRVSNQPQHF. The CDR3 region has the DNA TGTGCCAGCAGCCTCGGCAGGGTGTCCAATCAGCCCCAGCATTTT.

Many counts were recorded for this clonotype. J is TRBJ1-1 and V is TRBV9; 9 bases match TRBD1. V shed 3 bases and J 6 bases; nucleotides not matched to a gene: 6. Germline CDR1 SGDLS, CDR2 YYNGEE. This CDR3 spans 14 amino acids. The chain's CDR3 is CASSAGTGTAEAFF. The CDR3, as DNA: TGTGCCAGCAGCGCAGGGACAGGGACGGCTGAAGCTTTCTTT.

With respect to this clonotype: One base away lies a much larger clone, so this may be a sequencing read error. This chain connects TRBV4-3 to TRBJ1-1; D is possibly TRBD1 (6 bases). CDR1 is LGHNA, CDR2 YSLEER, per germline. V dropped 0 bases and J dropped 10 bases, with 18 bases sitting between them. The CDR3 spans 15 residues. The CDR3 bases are TGCGCCAGCAGCCAAGACAGGGGCTGGACCGCTGCAGCTTTCTTT. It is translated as CASSQDRGWTAAAFF.

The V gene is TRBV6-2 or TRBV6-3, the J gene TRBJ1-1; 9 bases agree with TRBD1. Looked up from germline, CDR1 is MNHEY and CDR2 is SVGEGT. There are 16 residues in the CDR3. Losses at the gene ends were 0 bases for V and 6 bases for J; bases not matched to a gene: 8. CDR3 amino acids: CASSYSKGQGRAEAFF. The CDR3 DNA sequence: TGTGCCAGCAGTTACTCAAAGGGACAGGGCAGGGCTGAAGCTTTCTTT.